Reported below is one T cell receptor (beta chain). The antigen is undetermined. Criteria for exclusion of patients were uncontrolled infection, other autoimmune disease, pregnancy or lactation. This sample holds PBMCs from less than 11 ml fresh peripheral blood. In germline, CDR1 is SGHTA, CDR2 FQGTGA. The CDR3 contains 13 residues. The germline V and J ends were trimmed by 0 bases and 10 bases, with 12 bases remaining between them. The data were obtained in a study of T cells in Graves' hyperthyroidism and ophthalmopathy. Study results and caveats: Model-based prediction identified ophthalmopathy a median about 6.8 months prior to its onset. Clonotypes that were expanded in thyroid above 0.001 mostly appeared in blood too.

Authors of the study amplified TCR beta CDR3 regions from RNA transcripts. The study used the HTBI primer set for a first-round RT-PCR of the TCR CDR3. MiXCR, applied by TCRdb to the multiplex PCR reads, yields one record per CDR3 protein. Among about 600,000 distinct CDR3 sequences listed, 13% to 15% were seen once. Sequenced: blood. The receptor was isolated from a woman between 18 and 29 years old with Graves' ophthalmopathy. The chain joins TRBV7-3 to TRBJ1-2; D might be TRBD1 (6 bases). The DNA of the CDR3 is TGTGCCAGCAGCTTAACCCACAGGGAAGTCTACACCTTC. This encodes CASSLTHREVYTF.